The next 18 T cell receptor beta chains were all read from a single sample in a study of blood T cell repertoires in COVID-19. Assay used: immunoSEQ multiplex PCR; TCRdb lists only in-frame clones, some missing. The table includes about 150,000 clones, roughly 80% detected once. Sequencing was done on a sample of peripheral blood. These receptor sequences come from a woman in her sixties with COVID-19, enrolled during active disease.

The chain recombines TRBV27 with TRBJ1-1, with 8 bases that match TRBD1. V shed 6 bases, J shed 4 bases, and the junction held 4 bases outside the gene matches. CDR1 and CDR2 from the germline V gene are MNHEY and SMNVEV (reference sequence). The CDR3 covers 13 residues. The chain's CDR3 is CASRRQGRTEAFF. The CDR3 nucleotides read TGTGCCAGCAGGCGACAGGGGCGCACTGAAGCTTTCTTT.

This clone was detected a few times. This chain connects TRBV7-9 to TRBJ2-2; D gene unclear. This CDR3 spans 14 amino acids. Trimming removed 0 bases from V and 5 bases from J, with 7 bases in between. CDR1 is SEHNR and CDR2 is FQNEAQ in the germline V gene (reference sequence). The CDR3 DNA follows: TGTGCCAGCAGCTTAGCGAGGAGTACCGGGGAGCTGTTTTTT. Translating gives CASSLARSTGELFF.

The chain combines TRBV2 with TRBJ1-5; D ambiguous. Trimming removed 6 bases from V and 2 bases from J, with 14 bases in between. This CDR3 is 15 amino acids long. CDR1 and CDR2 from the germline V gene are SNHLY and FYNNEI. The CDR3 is CASSRLRVGNQPQHF. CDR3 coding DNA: TGTGCCAGCAGCCGTCTGAGGGTTGGCAATCAGCCCCAGCATTTT.

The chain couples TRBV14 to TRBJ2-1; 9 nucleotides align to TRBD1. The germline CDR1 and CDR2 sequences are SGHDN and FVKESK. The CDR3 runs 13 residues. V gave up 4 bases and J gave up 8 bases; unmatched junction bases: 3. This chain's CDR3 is CASSLQGAYEQFF. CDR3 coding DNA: TGTGCCAGCAGCCTACAGGGGGCCTATGAGCAGTTCTTC.

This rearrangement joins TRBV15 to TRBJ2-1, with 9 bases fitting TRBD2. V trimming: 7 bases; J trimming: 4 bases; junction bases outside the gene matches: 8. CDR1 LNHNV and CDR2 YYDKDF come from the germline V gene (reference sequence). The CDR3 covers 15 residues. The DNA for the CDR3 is TGTGCCACCACGACCAGGCGGGGGGGGTACAATGAGCAGTTCTTC. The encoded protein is CATTTRRGGYNEQFF.

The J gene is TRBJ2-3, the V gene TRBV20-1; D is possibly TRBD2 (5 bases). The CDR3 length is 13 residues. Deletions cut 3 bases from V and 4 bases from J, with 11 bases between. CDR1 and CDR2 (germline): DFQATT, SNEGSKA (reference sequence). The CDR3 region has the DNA TGCAGTGCTAGTAACCTAGCCTCAGATACGCAGTATTTT. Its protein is CSASNLASDTQYF.

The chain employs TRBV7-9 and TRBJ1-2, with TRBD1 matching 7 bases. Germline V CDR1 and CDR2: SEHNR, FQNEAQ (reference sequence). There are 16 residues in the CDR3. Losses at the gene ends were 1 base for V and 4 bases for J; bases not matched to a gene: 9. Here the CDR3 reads CASSLETGVNLYGYTF. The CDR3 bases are TGTGCCAGCAGCTTAGAAACAGGGGTGAATCTCTATGGCTACACCTTC. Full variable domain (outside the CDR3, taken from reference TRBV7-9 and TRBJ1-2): DTGVSQNPRHKITKRGQNVTFRCDPISEHNRLYWYRQTLGQGPEFLTYFQNEAQLEKSRLLSDRFSAERPKGSFSTLEIQRTEQGDSAMYLCASSLETGVNLYGYTFGSGTRLTVV.

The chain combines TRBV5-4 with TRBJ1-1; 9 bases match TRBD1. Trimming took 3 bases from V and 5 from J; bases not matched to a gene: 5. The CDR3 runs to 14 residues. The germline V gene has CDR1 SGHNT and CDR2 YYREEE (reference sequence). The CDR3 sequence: CASSWGTGLTEAFF. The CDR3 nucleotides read TGTGCCAGCAGCTGGGGGACAGGGCTAACTGAAGCTTTCTTT.

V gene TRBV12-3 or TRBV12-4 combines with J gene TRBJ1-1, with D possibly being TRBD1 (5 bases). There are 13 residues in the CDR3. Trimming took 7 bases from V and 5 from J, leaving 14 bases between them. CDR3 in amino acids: CASTRGGRTEAFF. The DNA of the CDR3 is TGTGCCAGCACTCGGGGGGGAAGGACTGAAGCTTTCTTT.

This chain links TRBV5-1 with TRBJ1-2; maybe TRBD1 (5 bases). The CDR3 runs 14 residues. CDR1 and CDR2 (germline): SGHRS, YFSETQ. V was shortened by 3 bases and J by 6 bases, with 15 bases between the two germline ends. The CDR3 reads CASSSGGGEDGYTF. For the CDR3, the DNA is TGCGCCAGCAGCTCTGGTGGAGGGGAGGATGGCTACACCTTC.

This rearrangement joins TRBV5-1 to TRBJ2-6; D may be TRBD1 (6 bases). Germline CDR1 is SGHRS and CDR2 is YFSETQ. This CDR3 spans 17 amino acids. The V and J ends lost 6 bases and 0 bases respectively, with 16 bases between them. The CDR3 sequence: CASILGTFLSGANVLTF. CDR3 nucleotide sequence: TGCGCCAGCATCTTAGGGACATTCCTCTCTGGGGCCAACGTCCTGACTTTC.

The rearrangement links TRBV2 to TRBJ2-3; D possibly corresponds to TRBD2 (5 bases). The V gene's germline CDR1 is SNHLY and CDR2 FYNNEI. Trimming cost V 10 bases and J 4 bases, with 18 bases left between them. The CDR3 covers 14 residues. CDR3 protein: CATLTSGFADTQYF. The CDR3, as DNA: TGTGCCACCCTCACCTCGGGATTCGCAGATACGCAGTATTTT.

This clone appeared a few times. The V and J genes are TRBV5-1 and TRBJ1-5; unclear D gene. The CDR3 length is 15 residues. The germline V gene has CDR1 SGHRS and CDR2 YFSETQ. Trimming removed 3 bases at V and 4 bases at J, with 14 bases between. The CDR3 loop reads CASSSTGLSNQPQHF. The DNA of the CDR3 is TGCGCCAGCAGCTCTACCGGGTTGTCGAATCAGCCCCAGCATTTT.

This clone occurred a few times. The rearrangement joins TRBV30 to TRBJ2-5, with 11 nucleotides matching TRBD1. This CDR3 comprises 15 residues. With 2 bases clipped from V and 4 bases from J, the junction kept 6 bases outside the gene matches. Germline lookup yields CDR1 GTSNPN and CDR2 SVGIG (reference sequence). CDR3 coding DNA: TGTGCCTGGAGTTCCGGACAGGGGGCAAGAGAGACCCAGTACTTC. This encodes CAWSSGQGARETQYF. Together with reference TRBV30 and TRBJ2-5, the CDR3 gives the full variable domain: SQTIHQWPATLVQPVGSPLSLECTVEGTSNPNLYWYRQAAGRGLQLLFYSVGIGQISSEVPQNLSASRPQDRQFILSSKKLLLSDSGFYLCAWSSGQGARETQYFGPGTRLLVL.

CDR3 nucleotides: TGTGCCAGCAGCCAAGCCGGGGGAGGAATTAGTTCACCCCTCCACTTT. It encodes CASSQAGGGISSPLHF. J is TRBJ1-6 and V is TRBV4-2; TRBD1 is a possible D gene (5 bases). The ends were cut back, 1 base at V and 9 bases at J, with 16 bases in the middle. Germline-derived CDR1 and CDR2 are LGHNA and YNFKEQ. This CDR3 has 16 amino acids.

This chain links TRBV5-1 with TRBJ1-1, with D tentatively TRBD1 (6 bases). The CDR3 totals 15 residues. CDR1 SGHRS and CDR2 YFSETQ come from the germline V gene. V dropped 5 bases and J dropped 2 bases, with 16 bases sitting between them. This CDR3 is CASRPTGQTNTEAFF. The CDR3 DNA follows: TGCGCCAGCAGACCTACTGGACAGACTAACACTGAAGCTTTCTTT.

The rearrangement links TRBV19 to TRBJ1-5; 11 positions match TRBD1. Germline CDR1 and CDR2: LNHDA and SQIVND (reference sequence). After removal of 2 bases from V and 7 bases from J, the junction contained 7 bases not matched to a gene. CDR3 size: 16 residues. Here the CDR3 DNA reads TGTGCCAGTAGTATATCGAGAGGGACAGGGGGACAGCCCCAGCATTTT. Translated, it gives CASSISRGTGGQPQHF.

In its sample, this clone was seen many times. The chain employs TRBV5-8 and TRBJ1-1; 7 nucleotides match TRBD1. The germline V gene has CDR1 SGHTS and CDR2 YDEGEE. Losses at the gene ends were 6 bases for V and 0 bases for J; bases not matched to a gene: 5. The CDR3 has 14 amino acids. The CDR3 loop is CASNPQGLNTEAFF. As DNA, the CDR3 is TGTGCCAGCAACCCACAGGGGTTGAACACTGAAGCTTTCTTT.